This T cell receptor (beta chain) derives from a study of Graves' ophthalmopathy and Graves' hyperthyroidism. Regarding the study as a whole: Ophthalmopathy progression was predicted with approximately 68% sensitivity and 72.22% specificity. Blood repertoires reportedly contained most expanded thyroid clonotypes above 0.001 frequency.

This clonotype was counted a single time. Antigen specificity is unknown. This sequence may be a read error, since a much larger clone differs from it by one base. The authors amplified TCR beta CDR3 regions from RNA transcripts. First-round RT-PCR relied on HTBI primers, and a second-round multiplex PCR came next. TCRdb recomputed calls from the multiplex PCR reads with MiXCR, one row per CDR3 protein. The sample shows 500,000 to 800,000 distinct CDR3 sequences, roughly two fifths of them seen only once. Moderately to severely active ophthalmopathy under 3 months, CAS at least 3, NOSPECS at least 4. The PBMC fraction was derived from around 10 ml of fresh peripheral blood. The CDR3 runs 15 residues. The germline V and J ends were trimmed by 4 bases and 4 bases, with 14 bases remaining between them.

The sequenced sample was peripheral blood. The J gene is TRBJ1-5, the V gene TRBV12-3 or TRBV12-4; D is unresolved. The TCR comes from an adult man with Graves' ophthalmopathy. CDR3 sequence (DNA): TGTGCCAGCAGTTACAAGGTTGCGGGGAATCAGCCCCAGCATTTT. Translating it yields CASSYKVAGNQPQHF.